This TCR beta chain was profiled in a study of blood T cells in healthy people across ages. Through a sample-barcoded 5' primer and a J-beta primer mix, a second PCR was run for roughly 7 to 12 cycles. Per sample, CDR3-containing paired-end reads numbered at least 3 million. TCRdb processed the 5' RACE reads anew with MiXCR; each CDR3 protein has one entry. The sample records about 900,000 distinct CDR3 sequences, around 62% being singletons. General observations from the study: Age advanced and TCR beta diversity per million T cells fell, roughly linearly. Samples with more naive T cells showed higher observed beta diversity.

Turning to this clonotype: The antigen is unknown.

J was trimmed by 2 bases and V by 6 bases; bases with no gene match: 8. The length of the CDR3 is 14 residues. Germline loops: CDR1 DFQATT, CDR2 SNEGSKA (reference sequence). The genes are TRBV20-1 and TRBJ2-5, with 8 bases matching TRBD2. Sequencing was performed on blood. The clonotype comes from a man younger than 45 in good health. This chain's CDR3 is CSAAPAGEQETQYF. In DNA, the CDR3 is TGCAGTGCCGCCCCAGCGGGGGAGCAAGAGACCCAGTACTTC.